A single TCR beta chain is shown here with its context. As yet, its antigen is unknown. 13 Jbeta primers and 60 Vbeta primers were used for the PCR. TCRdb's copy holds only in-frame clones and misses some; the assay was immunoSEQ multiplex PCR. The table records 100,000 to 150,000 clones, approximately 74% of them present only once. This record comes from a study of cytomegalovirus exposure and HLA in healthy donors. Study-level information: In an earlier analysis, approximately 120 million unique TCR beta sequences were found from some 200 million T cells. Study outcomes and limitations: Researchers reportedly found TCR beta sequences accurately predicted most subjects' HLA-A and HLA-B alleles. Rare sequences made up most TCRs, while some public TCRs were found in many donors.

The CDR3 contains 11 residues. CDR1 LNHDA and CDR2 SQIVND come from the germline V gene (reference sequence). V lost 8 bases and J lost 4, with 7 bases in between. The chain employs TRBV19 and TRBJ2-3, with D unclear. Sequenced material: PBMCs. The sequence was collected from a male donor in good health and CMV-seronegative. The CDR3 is CASSDSDTQYF. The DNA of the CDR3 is TGTGCCAGTTCAGATTCAGATACGCAGTATTTT.